This T cell receptor beta chain emerged from a study of cytomegalovirus exposure and HLA in healthy donors. Germline assignment: CDR1 DFQATT and CDR2 SNEGSKA (reference sequence). The CDR3 extends over 10 amino acids. Amplification used 60 Vbeta primers and 13 Jbeta primers. Using immunoSEQ multiplex PCR, the repertoire was profiled, and TCRdb retains in-frame clones only, with some absent. The repertoire table contains about 200,000 clones. Study-level points and caveats: Within a later analysis, the majority of CMV-associated TCR beta chains appeared HLA-restricted. Available immune exposure information was restricted to CMV serostatus only.

As regards this clone: Antigen: not known. One end of the junction fails to match germline, which may point to a read error.

The chain employs TRBV20-1 and TRBJ2-1; weak D call: TRBD2 (5 bases). Sequenced material: PBMCs. The receptor comes from a girl aged 2-9 years in good health and CMV-seropositive. For the CDR3, the DNA is TGTTGGGAGATGACCGATGAGCAGTTCTTC. Translating gives CWEMTDEQFF.